This TCR beta chain was sequenced for a study of identical twins. TCRdb ran MiXCR on the 5' RACE reads and lists one entry per CDR3 protein. The sample carries a few hundred thousand distinct CDR3 sequences, more than 9% recorded once. CDR1 SQVTM and CDR2 ANQGSEA come from the germline V gene. The CDR3 is 14 amino acids. The V and J ends lost 7 bases and 0 bases respectively, with 16 bases between them. This clonotype was recorded a few times. The same sample was also used in a study of yellow fever vaccine responses in identical twins.

This receptor was identified in a woman between 18 and 29 years old in good health. This chain connects TRBV29-1 to TRBJ2-7; tentatively, D is TRBD1 (7 bases). Sequenced: PBMCs. The CDR3, as DNA: TGCAGCGGCCGGGGGACAGAGGGCTCCTACGAGCAGTACTTC. Translating gives CSGRGTEGSYEQYF.